Following are 19 T cell receptor beta chains from one sample sequenced in a study of a mutant IDH1 vaccine in newly diagnosed glioma. Some clones are missing from TCRdb's copy, which holds only in-frame ones; the method was immunoSEQ multiplex PCR. The sample shows about 56,000 clones, over 70% of them seen only once. These receptors' antigens are unknown. Time point here: week 47, end of study. Vaccination comprised doses that each held 300 ug of mutant IDH1 20-mer peptide, plus topical imiquimod. The material was PBMCs, obtained from a glioma patient whose treatment included an IDH1 peptide vaccine. The source of these receptors is a man between 45 and 60 years old with glioma.

Only one count was recorded for this clone. The conserved closing phenylalanine or tryptophan is absent in this CDR3, likely reflecting a read error. The V gene is TRBV10-2, the J gene TRBJ1-2; D remains unclear. The CDR3 has 12 residues. Trimming stripped 8 bases from V and 8 bases from J, with 15 bases between. Germline CDR1 WSHSY, CDR2 SAAADI. CDR3 region: CASGDGEEGYTL. DNA for the CDR3: TGCGCCAGCGGGGATGGGGAGGAGGGCTACACCCTC.

V gene TRBV28 combines with J gene TRBJ2-7; 7 nucleotides agree with TRBD1. The CDR3 totals 14 residues. Germline V CDR1 and CDR2: MDHEN, SYDVKM. V shed 7 bases and J 3 bases; nucleotides not matched to a gene: 9. The CDR3 DNA reads as TGTGCCAGCATGAGACAGGGAAAGTACTACGAGCAGTACTTC. Translated: CASMRQGKYYEQYF.

V is TRBV5-1 and J is TRBJ2-2; unclear D gene. V shed 0 bases and J shed 5 bases, with 11 bases lying between them. CDR1 and CDR2 (germline): SGHRS, YFSETQ. This CDR3 spans 15 amino acids. CDR3 sequence reads: CASSLEAVRTGELFF. CDR3 nucleotides: TGCGCCAGCAGCTTGGAGGCCGTTAGGACCGGGGAGCTGTTTTTT.

This chain uses TRBV30 with TRBJ1-3; TRBD1 is a possible D gene (5 bases). Germline CDR1 reads GTSNPN; CDR2 reads SVGIG (reference sequence). V was shortened by 6 bases and J by 4 bases, with 16 bases between the two germline ends. The CDR3 totals 14 residues. The CDR3 spells CACRDFAAGNTIYF. CDR3 in DNA: TGTGCCTGCAGGGACTTCGCGGCGGGAAACACCATATATTTT.

This clone appeared once. J is TRBJ1-2 and V is TRBV5-1; the match to TRBD1 covers 8 bases. The length of the CDR3 is 15 residues. Germline loops: CDR1 SGHRS, CDR2 YFSETQ. The V gene end was trimmed by 4 bases and the J gene end by 2 bases; junction bases not matched to a gene: 7. CDR3 bases: TGCGCCAGCAGCCGCGGACAGGGAGTGAACTATGGCTACACCTTC. This sequence encodes CASSRGQGVNYGYTF.

The rearrangement uses TRBV11-1 and TRBJ1-2; D is ambiguous. This CDR3 spans 12 amino acids. Trimming stripped 4 bases from V and 8 bases from J, with 11 bases between. The germline V gene encodes CDR1 SGHAT and CDR2 FQDESV (reference sequence). The CDR3 DNA reads as TGTGCCAGCAGCTCGATTTTCGGAGGCTACACCTTC. Protein product: CASSSIFGGYTF.

The CDR3: CASSAPLGPQHF. Here the CDR3 DNA reads TGTGCCAGCAGCGCCCCTTTGGGGCCCCAGCATTTT. The chain couples TRBV9 to TRBJ1-5; D unclear. The V and J ends lost 3 bases and 9 bases respectively, with 10 bases between them. Germline V gives CDR1 SGDLS, CDR2 YYNGEE. This CDR3 is 12 amino acids long.

This clone was picked up a small number of times. This chain uses TRBV29-1 with TRBJ1-1; D is uncertain. CDR1 SQVTM and CDR2 ANQGSEA come from the germline V gene. V was pared by 6 bases and J by 4 bases, with 15 bases between. The CDR3 covers 13 residues. The CDR3 loop reads CSVGRGWGTEAFF. The CDR3 DNA reads as TGCAGCGTCGGACGGGGTTGGGGCACTGAAGCTTTCTTT.

V gene TRBV2 combines with J gene TRBJ1-2; maybe TRBD1 (5 bases). CDR1 and CDR2 from the germline V gene are SNHLY and FYNNEI. This CDR3 comprises 13 residues. V lost 6 bases to trimming and J lost 6 bases, with 14 bases between them. DNA for the CDR3: TGTGCCAGCAGCGTTTCGGGGGGGGATGGCTACACCTTC. It yields the protein CASSVSGGDGYTF.

This clone was seen a single time. V and J are TRBV11-2 and TRBJ2-1; 8 bases line up with TRBD1. The CDR3 is 15 amino acids. Germline V lookup: CDR1 SGHAT, CDR2 FQNNGV. V shed 5 bases, J shed 6 bases, and the junction held 9 bases outside the gene matches. The CDR3 region has the DNA TGTGCCAGCAGCCAGCAGGGGGCCTTTACCAATGAGCAGTTCTTC. Amino acid sequence: CASSQQGAFTNEQFF. The full variable domain, its missing parts supplied by reference TRBV11-2 and TRBJ2-1, is EAGVAQSPRYKIIEKRQSVAFWCNPISGHATLYWYQQILGQGPKLLIQFQNNGVVDDSQLPKDRFSAERLKGVDSTLKIQPAKLEDSAVYLCASSQQGAFTNEQFFGPGTRLTVL.

The chain combines TRBV2 with TRBJ2-2; D is unclear. The ends were cut back, 4 bases at V and 0 bases at J, with 9 bases in the middle. The CDR3 length is 15 residues. Germline loops: CDR1 SNHLY, CDR2 FYNNEI. The CDR3 reads CASSARAANTGELFF. CDR3 coding DNA: TGTGCCAGCAGTGCCCGTGCAGCGAACACCGGGGAGCTGTTTTTT.

V gene TRBV13 combines with J gene TRBJ1-2; D is undetermined. CDR3 size: 14 residues. Germline CDR1 and CDR2: PRHDT and FYEKMQ (reference sequence). Trimming removed 5 bases at V and 9 bases at J, with 19 bases between. Written as DNA, the CDR3 is TGTGCCAGCAGCGATAGAGCAGGTTCATCAAGCTACACCTTC. Translated: CASSDRAGSSSYTF.

CDR3 region: CASSYSVGRGSSGYTF. In DNA form, the CDR3 reads TGTGCCAGCAGTTACTCGGTTGGCAGGGGATCAAGTGGCTACACCTTC. The chain has TRBV6-5 and TRBJ1-2; tentative D call: TRBD1 (6 bases). The CDR3 is 16 amino acids. CDR1 MNHEY and CDR2 SVGAGI come from the germline V gene. V shed 0 bases and J shed 7 bases, with 18 bases lying between them.

The CDR3 spells CASSWGQGNYGYTF. The CDR3 DNA sequence: TGTGCCAGCAGTTGGGGACAGGGGAACTATGGCTACACCTTC. The chain is built from TRBV6-5 and TRBJ1-2; 10 nucleotides align to TRBD1. The J segment lost 2 bases and the V segment lost 4 bases, leaving 1 base of the junction unmatched. CDR1 and CDR2 from the germline V gene are MNHEY and SVGAGI. CDR3 size: 14 residues.

This chain connects TRBV7-9 to TRBJ1-4, with D maybe TRBD1 (6 bases). Looked up from germline, CDR1 is SEHNR and CDR2 is FQNEAQ (reference sequence). V lost 4 bases and J 0 bases, leaving 15 bases between the germline ends. This CDR3 contains 17 residues. The CDR3 DNA follows: TGTGCCAGCAGCTCGACCCGGGACACCTCAACTAATGAAAAACTGTTTTTT. This codes for CASSSTRDTSTNEKLFF. The entire variable domain, with the rest obtained from reference TRBV7-9 and TRBJ1-4, is as follows: DTGVSQNPRHKITKRGQNVTFRCDPISEHNRLYWYRQTLGQGPEFLTYFQNEAQLEKSRLLSDRFSAERPKGSFSTLEIQRTEQGDSAMYLCASSSTRDTSTNEKLFFGSGTQLSVL.

The CDR3 loop reads CASSQDPASTDTQYF. The CDR3 DNA is TGCGCCAGCAGCCAAGATCCCGCTAGCACAGATACGCAGTATTTT. The chain employs TRBV4-1 and TRBJ2-3; D gene uncertain. CDR3 length equals 15 residues. Germline V gives CDR1 MGHRA, CDR2 YSYEKL. The V and J ends lost 0 bases and 0 bases respectively, with 7 bases between them.

This clone was recorded a few times. The chain uses TRBV29-1 and TRBJ1-4; TRBD1 might be the D (6 bases). Germline loops: CDR1 SQVTM, CDR2 ANQGSEA. Trimming cost V 3 bases and J 8 bases, with 16 bases left between them. This CDR3 region has 14 residues. CDR3 sequence reads: CSVEKGGFGEKLFF. The CDR3, as DNA: TGCAGCGTTGAGAAGGGGGGTTTTGGCGAAAAACTGTTTTTT.

This chain joins TRBV19 and TRBJ2-7; 9 bases are a match to TRBD1. The CDR3 has 15 residues. Germline trimming cut 4 bases from V and 2 bases from J; bases unmatched to any gene: 6. In germline, CDR1 is LNHDA, CDR2 SQIVND (reference sequence). CDR3 DNA sequence: TGTGCCAGTAGTAGCCGGGACAGGGCGGCCTACGAGCAGTACTTC. It specifies CASSSRDRAAYEQYF.

This clone was seen a few times. The V and J genes are TRBV30 and TRBJ2-7, with D perhaps TRBD1 or TRBD2 (6 bases each). V was trimmed by 0 bases and J by 4 bases, leaving 16 bases between them. CDR3 length: 15 amino acids. The germline CDR1 and CDR2 sequences are GTSNPN and SVGIG (reference sequence). The CDR3 loop is CAWSVRGGMAYEQYF. The CDR3 DNA reads TGTGCCTGGAGTGTACGAGGGGGGATGGCGTACGAGCAGTACTTC.